This T cell receptor (beta chain) was profiled in a study of blood T cell repertoires in COVID-19. Profiled with immunoSEQ multiplex PCR; TCRdb holds only in-frame clones, not every one. Of around 220,000 clones listed, about 88% are singletons. Germline lookup yields CDR1 LGHDT and CDR2 YNNKEL (reference sequence). V was trimmed by 0 bases and J by 1 base, leaving 12 bases between them. The CDR3 has 17 residues. The V and J genes are TRBV3-1 (or the pseudogene TRBV3-2) and TRBJ2-2, with D hard to call. Sequences were obtained from peripheral blood. The clonotype comes from a woman between 40 and 55 years old who had recovered from COVID-19. As DNA, the CDR3 is TGTGCCAGCAGCCAAGATGAGGTAGGCAGGAACACCGGGGAGCTGTTTTTT. Its protein is CASSQDEVGRNTGELFF.